The present TCR beta chain was sequenced within a study of T cells in Graves' hyperthyroidism and ophthalmopathy. Germline CDR1 and CDR2: MNHEY and SMNVEV (reference sequence). V dropped 8 bases and J dropped 11; count of bases not matched to a gene: 9. This CDR3 region has 12 residues. Amplified TCR beta CDR3 regions derived from RNA transcripts. HTBI primers were employed in a first-round RT-PCR of the TCR CDR3. Using its own MiXCR run on the multiplex PCR reads, TCRdb lists one record per CDR3 protein. This table has approximately 330,000 distinct CDR3 sequences, roughly a fifth appearing once. Ten or more counts support this clonotype.

The TCR sequence derives from a woman between 45 and 60 years old with Graves' hyperthyroidism. The sequenced material came from blood. The V call is TRBV27, the J call TRBJ1-5; 7 nucleotides align to TRBD1. The CDR3 DNA sequence: TGTGCCAGCGGGGAGACAGGGATGTCCCAGCATTTT. Translating gives CASGETGMSQHF.